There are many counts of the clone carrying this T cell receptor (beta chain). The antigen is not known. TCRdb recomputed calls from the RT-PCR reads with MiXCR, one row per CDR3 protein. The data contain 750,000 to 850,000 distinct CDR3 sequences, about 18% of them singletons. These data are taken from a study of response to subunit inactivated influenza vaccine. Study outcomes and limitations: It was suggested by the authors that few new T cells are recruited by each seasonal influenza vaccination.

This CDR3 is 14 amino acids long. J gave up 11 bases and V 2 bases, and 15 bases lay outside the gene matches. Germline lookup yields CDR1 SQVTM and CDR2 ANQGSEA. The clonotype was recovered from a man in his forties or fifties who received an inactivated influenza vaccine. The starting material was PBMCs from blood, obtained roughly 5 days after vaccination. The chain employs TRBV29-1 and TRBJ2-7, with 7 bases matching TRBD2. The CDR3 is CSVEWGSGPGREYF. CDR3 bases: TGCAGCGTTGAATGGGGTAGCGGGCCTGGTAGGGAGTACTTC.